Here is one TCR beta chain with its context. In this sample, this clonotype turned up many times. What this receptor recognizes is not known. The input lacks base qualities; no much larger clone sits a single base away. The library was made by PCR. The sequencing machine was an Illumina HiSeq 2500. Molecular barcoding was employed in the preparation of TCR libraries, with unique molecular identifiers being used to normalize TCRbeta repertoire quantification. TCRdb reworked the public reads: Q25 trimming with fastp, MiXCR clone assembly, productive beta chains retained. Here each entry gathers all rows of one CDR3 protein and keeps the most common genes and DNA. A total of more than 200,000 distinct CDR3 sequences appear in this sample, more than 20% of them only once. Of the sample, approximately 2.5% is held by the ten largest clones. This specimen's treatment or condition label, interpreted: allogeneic hematopoietic cell transplantation with graft depleted of TCRalphabeta T cells and CD19 B cells. Transplant recipients were children who received TCRalphabeta/CD19-depleted allogeneic hematopoietic cell grafts.

This sample stems from a study of T-cell reconstitution after alpha-beta-depleted transplantation in children (TCRdb year 2016). Study-wide context: Using TCR repertoire profiling, the study followed T-cell immune reconstitution in a quantitative way in children after TCRalphabeta/CD19-depleted allogeneic hematopoietic cell transplantation. Study-wide findings and limitations: In some patients, the high TCRbeta diversity seen at day 60 was put down to recipient T cells and intrathymic progenitors that had survived conditioning. The apparently early alphabetaT-cell count recovery about two months after transplant was reportedly dependent on only several hundred rapidly expanded clones derived from non-depleted graft cells. The frequencies of hyperexpanded clones fell over the following months, and after one year, T-cell counts and TCRbeta diversity were mostly attributed to newly produced T cells.

The CDR3 runs 20 amino acids, cysteine and phenylalanine included. The retained sequence is limited to the CDR3, 60 bases, with the frame set at the first base. Ends trimmed: V by 2 bases, J by 4 bases; bases unmatched to a gene: 15. CDR1 and CDR2 (MNHEY, SVGEGT) derive from the germline V gene. The sequence was obtained from a girl aged 2-9 years with Fanconi anemia, due to receive a stem cell transplant. The chain was built from TRBV6-2 or TRBV6-3 and TRBJ1-3, and 12 junctional nucleotides match TRBD1. The material sequenced was PBMCs, taken before TCRalphabeta/CD19-depleted stem cell transplant. CDR3 protein: CASSYRPGTGGSGTGNTIYF. The bases are TGTGCCAGCAGTTACCGACCCGGGACAGGGGGCTCGGGGACGGGAAACACCATATATTTT.